The present TCR beta chain was sequenced within a study of blood T cell repertoires in COVID-19. About the research overall: Acute and convalescent COVID-19 samples came from the United States, Italy and Spain. Sources were T cells, B-cell-depleted T cells, or PBMCs; the material itself was cDNA or gDNA.

V was cut by 5 bases and J by 7 bases, with 12 bases left in between. There are 13 residues in the CDR3. Germline CDR1 reads MDHEN; CDR2 reads SYDVKM. Source study methods: Counts of nucleated cells, estimated from reference gene primer amplification, were obtained. This table comes from immunoSEQ multiplex PCR, and its TCRdb copy is limited to in-frame clones, with some not included. V and J calls and clone size come straight from that table; D and trimming were deduced from the DNA. This table holds tens of thousands of clones, 75% to 85% found once. The rearrangement links TRBV28 to TRBJ2-1, with D possibly being TRBD2 (6 bases). This sequence was found in a woman in her sixties with acute or convalescent COVID-19. Sequencing was carried out using peripheral blood. The CDR3 bases are TGTGCCAGCAGTCCTGCCCGGGGGAATGAGCAGTTCTTC. Protein sequence: CASSPARGNEQFF.